Presented here are 32 T cell receptor beta chains from one specimen sequenced in a study of identical twins. In TCRdb, the 5' RACE reads were re-called with MiXCR into one record per CDR3 protein. Of about 890,000 distinct CDR3 sequences listed, approximately 13% are singletons. In addition, the sample was reused for a study of yellow fever vaccine responses in identical twins.

The sequencing input was PBMCs. These receptors were taken from a woman under 30 in good health.

The chain combines TRBV2 with TRBJ2-3, with 12 positions matching TRBD2. Trimming cost V 9 bases and J 6 bases; bases outside gene matches: 10. Per germline, CDR1 SNHLY and CDR2 FYNNEI. The CDR3 length is 15 residues. The CDR3 loop reads CASGGLAGAPDTQYF. The CDR3 coding sequence is TGTGCCAGTGGGGGACTAGCGGGTGCACCGGATACGCAGTATTTT.

The chain joins TRBV27 to TRBJ2-3; D is possibly TRBD2 (5 bases). The ends were cut back, 8 bases at V and 0 bases at J, with 12 bases in the middle. The CDR3 loop spans 14 amino acids. Germline V lookup: CDR1 MNHEY, CDR2 SMNVEV (reference sequence). The CDR3 sequence: CASGFLASTDTQYF. CDR3 sequence (DNA): TGTGCCAGCGGCTTCCTAGCTAGCACAGATACGCAGTATTTT.

Details on this clonotype: A much larger clone sits a single nucleotide away, making a read error possible. The V gene is TRBV28, the J gene TRBJ1-2; TRBD1 matches 10 bases. The ends lost 8 bases at V and 7 bases at J; junction bases unmatched: 7. Per the germline V gene, CDR1 is MDHEN and CDR2 is SYDVKM. The CDR3 is 13 residues long. The CDR3 protein is CASGQGTGVGYTF. Written as DNA, the CDR3 is TGTGCCAGCGGCCAGGGGACAGGGGTTGGCTACACCTTC.

The chain employs TRBV6-6 and TRBJ1-1; the D is unclear. Germline V gene data show CDR1 as MNHNY and CDR2 as SVGAGI (reference sequence). Trimming pared 5 bases from V and 6 bases from J, leaving 10 bases between. This CDR3 is 12 amino acids long. DNA of the CDR3: TGTGCCAGCAGTCGACTGAAGGCTGAAGCTTTCTTT. Its protein is CASSRLKAEAFF.

This clonotype has ten or more counts. The V call is TRBV29-1, the J call TRBJ2-7; possibly TRBD1 for D (5 bases). The CDR3 length is 16 residues. CDR1 and CDR2 from the germline V gene are SQVTM and ANQGSEA. Deletions cut 2 bases from V and 2 bases from J, with 19 bases between. In nucleotides, the CDR3 is TGCAGCGTTGAACCAACTACGCAGGGTGGGCCCTACGAGCAGTACTTC. Protein: CSVEPTTQGGPYEQYF.

This clonotype has a handful of counts. Here the CDR3 reads CASRRAVNNPVYNEQFF. In nucleotides, the CDR3 is TGTGCCAGCAGGAGGGCAGTTAACAACCCAGTCTACAATGAGCAGTTCTTC. The rearrangement joins TRBV6-1 to TRBJ2-1, with D maybe TRBD2 (5 bases). Germline values: CDR1 MNHNS, CDR2 SASEGT. The CDR3 has 17 amino acids. V was clipped by 6 bases and J by 3 bases, with 21 bases between them.

The V and J genes are TRBV27 and TRBJ2-1; D assignment may be TRBD1 or TRBD2 (5 bases each). Trimming shortened V by 5 bases and J by 7 bases, and 9 bases separated the two germline ends. Germline CDR1 and CDR2: MNHEY and SMNVEV (reference sequence). CDR3 length: 12 residues. CDR3 amino acids: CASSNWGNEQFF. The CDR3 DNA sequence: TGTGCCAGCAGTAACTGGGGGAATGAGCAGTTCTTC.

In this sample, this clonotype turned up a few times. The chain joins TRBV12-3 or TRBV12-4 to TRBJ1-1, with 7 bases identical to TRBD1. After removal of 5 bases from V and 6 bases from J, the junction contained 6 bases not matched to a gene. This CDR3 region has 13 residues. CDR3 loop: CASSLTGWAEAFF. The DNA of the CDR3 is TGTGCCAGCAGTCTGACAGGGTGGGCTGAAGCTTTCTTT.

This clonotype was recorded many times. The chain links TRBV15 to TRBJ2-5; unclear D gene. The CDR3 extends over 14 amino acids. In germline, CDR1 is LNHNV, CDR2 YYDKDF (reference sequence). The V end was cut by 4 bases, the J end by 2 bases, with 11 bases between. CDR3 DNA sequence: TGTGCCACCAGCAACAGACCAACACAAGAGACCCAGTACTTC. Residues: CATSNRPTQETQYF.

The gene calls are TRBV28 and TRBJ2-7; D may be TRBD2 (5 bases). The V gene's germline CDR1 is MDHEN and CDR2 SYDVKM. The CDR3 runs to 13 residues. V lost 3 bases to trimming and J lost 3 bases, with 9 bases between them. This CDR3 is CASSLRGYYEQYF. As DNA, the CDR3 is TGTGCCAGCAGTTTGCGAGGGTACTACGAGCAGTACTTC.

There are a few counts of this clonotype. The chain employs TRBV3-1 and TRBJ2-2; tentatively, D is TRBD1 (5 bases). Per the germline V gene, CDR1 is LGHDT and CDR2 is YNNKEL (reference sequence). The CDR3 sequence is 15 residues long. V was pared by 0 bases and J by 6 bases, with 11 bases between. The CDR3 DNA reads as TGTGCCAGCAGCCAAGACAGGGTAAAGGCCGGGGAGCTGTTTTTT. The encoded protein is CASSQDRVKAGELFF.

The chain recombines TRBV7-8 with TRBJ2-1; D possibly corresponds to TRBD1 (5 bases). The CDR3 is 16 residues long. Germline CDR1 and CDR2: SGHVS and FQNEAQ. Trimming cost V 0 bases and J 8 bases, with 17 bases left between them. CDR3 nucleotide sequence: TGTGCCAGCAGCTTAGCACGGGCAGGGAACCTCCATGAGCAGTTCTTC. Residues: CASSLARAGNLHEQFF.

This chain joins TRBV5-1 and TRBJ2-1; 8 bases align to TRBD2. The V segment lost 4 bases and the J segment 6 bases; nucleotides outside the gene matches: 12. This CDR3 is built from 16 residues. CDR1 and CDR2 from the germline V gene are SGHRS and YFSETQ. The CDR3 DNA is TGCGCCAGCAGCCAAGATCCCGGGACTAGTACCAATGAGCAGTTCTTC. Translating it yields CASSQDPGTSTNEQFF.

CDR3 nucleotide sequence: TGTGCCAGCAGCCAATTCCAGCCTGGGACACGCTTCGAGACCCAGTACTTC. It translates to CASSQFQPGTRFETQYF. The gene calls are TRBV3-1 and TRBJ2-5; possible D gene TRBD1, 6 bases. There are 17 residues in the CDR3. The V and J ends lost 2 bases and 5 bases respectively, with 21 bases between them. Germline lookup yields CDR1 LGHDT and CDR2 YNNKEL (reference sequence).

This clonotype has a handful of counts. The V and J genes are TRBV15 and TRBJ1-1; 9 bases line up with TRBD1. Germline CDR1 is LNHNV and CDR2 is YYDKDF (reference sequence). V was pared by 0 bases and J by 5 bases, with 19 bases of the junction left unmatched. The CDR3 sequence is 20 residues long. CDR3 residues: CATSRDSSGTGRFSRTEAFF. CDR3 nucleotides: TGTGCCACCAGCAGAGATTCCTCCGGGACAGGGAGATTTTCGAGGACTGAAGCTTTCTTT.

This clonotype was observed a few times. A much larger clone differs from this one at a single base, so this may be a read error. V gene TRBV9 combines with J gene TRBJ2-5; tentatively, D is TRBD1 or TRBD2 (5 bases each). Germline CDR1 reads SGDLS; CDR2 reads YYNGEE. The CDR3 is 14 amino acids. Trimming took 3 bases from V and 2 from J, leaving 11 bases between them. The CDR3 here is CASSAGTDQETQYF. As DNA, the CDR3 is TGTGCCAGCAGCGCCGGGACGGATCAAGAGACCCAGTACTTC.

In this sample, this clonotype turned up a few times. J is TRBJ1-6 and V is TRBV5-1; the D is unclear. The CDR3 is 16 residues long. Trimming stripped 0 bases from V and 4 bases from J, with 11 bases between. Germline CDR1 reads SGHRS; CDR2 reads YFSETQ. In DNA form, the CDR3 reads TGCGCCAGCAGCTTGGCGGGTGATCTTTATAATTCACCCCTCCACTTT. As protein: CASSLAGDLYNSPLHF.

Only a few counts were recorded for this clonotype. The chain couples TRBV3-1 to TRBJ2-1; no clear D. Germline assignment: CDR1 LGHDT and CDR2 YNNKEL (reference sequence). The CDR3 has 12 amino acids. Trimming stripped 2 bases from V and 3 bases from J, with 2 bases between. As DNA, the CDR3 is TGTGCCAGCAGCCAATACTACAATGAGCAGTTCTTC. Protein sequence: CASSQYYNEQFF.

This clonotype was seen a handful of times. The J gene is TRBJ2-1, the V gene TRBV29-1; 10 positions match TRBD2. The CDR3 length is 15 residues. Germline CDR1 and CDR2: SQVTM and ANQGSEA. V lost 6 bases to trimming and J lost 2 bases; unmatched junction nucleotides: 7. The CDR3 loop reads CSVGGLARAYNEQFF. CDR3 bases: TGCAGCGTGGGGGGACTAGCGCGAGCCTACAATGAGCAGTTCTTC.

This chain links TRBV5-1 with TRBJ2-2; 10 bases match TRBD2. The CDR3 sequence is 16 residues long. Germline V lookup: CDR1 SGHRS, CDR2 YFSETQ. The V gene end was trimmed by 4 bases and the J gene end by 4 bases; junction bases not matched to a gene: 7. This CDR3 reads CASSRPSGSITGELFF. The CDR3 DNA reads TGCGCCAGCAGCCGGCCTAGCGGGAGTATCACCGGGGAGCTGTTTTTT.

The rearrangement uses TRBV10-3 and TRBJ2-5, with D possibly TRBD2 on 5 matching bases. V was shortened by 0 bases and J by 5 bases, with 13 bases between the two germline ends. Germline assignment: CDR1 ENHRY and CDR2 SYGVKD. There are 15 residues in the CDR3. CDR3 loop: CAISESTTPWETQYF. In DNA, the CDR3 is TGTGCCATCAGTGAGTCGACTACTCCGTGGGAGACCCAGTACTTC.

This clonotype occurred a few times. The chain has TRBV20-1 and TRBJ2-3, with 9 nucleotides matching TRBD2. There are 16 residues in the CDR3. V lost 0 bases, J lost 2 bases, and 6 bases stayed unmatched. The germline gives CDR1 DFQATT, CDR2 SNEGSKA (reference sequence). The CDR3 region is CSARDGSGGNTDTQYF. CDR3 nucleotides: TGCAGTGCTAGAGATGGGAGCGGGGGGAACACAGATACGCAGTATTTT.

This clonotype was observed a few times. This chain joins TRBV5-1 and TRBJ2-7, with TRBD2 matching over 9 bases. This CDR3 contains 14 residues. V lost 0 bases, J lost 6 bases, and 4 bases stayed unmatched. Germline-derived CDR1 and CDR2 are SGHRS and YFSETQ. CDR3 in amino acids: CASSLDSGGGEQYV. As DNA, the CDR3 is TGCGCCAGCAGCTTGGATAGCGGGGGTGGCGAGCAGTACGTC.

This clonotype was seen a handful of times. The gene calls are TRBV4-1 and TRBJ2-3; weak D call: TRBD1 (5 bases). The CDR3 has 14 residues. Trimming pared 4 bases from V and 0 bases from J, leaving 8 bases between. CDR1 and CDR2 from the germline V gene are MGHRA and YSYEKL. The CDR3 region has the DNA TGCGCCAGCAGCCCAGGGTTTAGCACAGATACGCAGTATTTT. Translated: CASSPGFSTDTQYF.

The table lists this clonotype with many counts. V and J are TRBV29-1 and TRBJ2-1; 15 bases are shared with TRBD2. Germline CDR1 is SQVTM and CDR2 is ANQGSEA. Trimming removed 3 bases from V and 10 bases from J; junction bases left unmatched: 1. This CDR3 spans 13 amino acids. CDR3 nucleotides: TGCAGCGTTGAGGGACTAGCGGGAGGCGAGCAGTTCTTC. It codes for CSVEGLAGGEQFF.

This clonotype was seen more than once but under ten times. The chain employs TRBV9 and TRBJ2-7; tentatively, D is TRBD1 (9 bases). Trimming shortened V by 3 bases and J by 3 bases, and 19 bases separated the two germline ends. This CDR3 region has 16 residues. CDR1 is SGDLS and CDR2 is YYNGEE in the germline V gene. The CDR3 here is CASSAGGGQGGYEQYF. CDR3 DNA sequence: TGTGCCAGCAGCGCGGGGGGGGGACAGGGAGGCTACGAGCAGTACTTC.

This clonotype has only a few counts. The chain couples TRBV7-7 to TRBJ2-5, with D uncertain. V lost 5 bases, J lost 4 bases, and 14 bases lay in between. The CDR3 is 14 amino acids. Germline V gene sequence: CDR1 SSHAT, CDR2 FNYEAQ (reference sequence). The CDR3 loop reads CASSPTISGETQYF. The CDR3 DNA reads TGTGCCAGCAGCCCAACAATCAGTGGAGAGACCCAGTACTTC.

The gene calls are TRBV7-9 and TRBJ2-3; D gene ambiguous. This CDR3 region has 15 residues. Germline CDR1 SEHNR, CDR2 FQNEAQ (reference sequence). Between the trimmed V and J ends, which lost 2 bases and 0 bases, there was a span of 9 bases. CDR3 sequence: CASSLLTTSTDTQYF. As DNA, the CDR3 is TGTGCCAGCAGCTTACTCACTACTAGCACAGATACGCAGTATTTT.

The gene calls are TRBV5-1 and TRBJ2-6; 7 bases align to TRBD1. Losses at the gene ends were 4 bases for V and 0 bases for J; bases not matched to a gene: 7. CDR1 and CDR2 from the germline V gene are SGHRS and YFSETQ. The CDR3 is 17 amino acids. CDR3: CASSRDSPFSGANVLTF. The CDR3 nucleotides are TGCGCCAGCAGCCGGGACAGCCCTTTCTCTGGGGCCAACGTCCTGACTTTC.

This clonotype was recorded a few times. The chain employs TRBV5-1 and TRBJ2-7; TRBD2 aligns across 11 bases. CDR3 size: 14 residues. The V segment lost 4 bases and the J segment 4 bases; nucleotides outside the gene matches: 4. Per germline, CDR1 SGHRS and CDR2 YFSETQ. CDR3 sequence reads: CASSISGGAYEQYV. CDR3 coding DNA: TGCGCCAGCAGCATTAGCGGGGGGGCATACGAGCAGTACGTC.

V usage is TRBV2 and J usage is TRBJ2-7; a weak D match, TRBD1 (7 bases). The germline V gene has CDR1 SNHLY and CDR2 FYNNEI. The CDR3 has 16 residues. V lost 6 bases, J lost 0 bases, and 18 bases lay in between. CDR3 DNA sequence: TGTGCCAGCAGACCGACAGGGCGGGGAACCTCCTACGAGCAGTACTTC. Translation: CASRPTGRGTSYEQYF.

This clonotype was counted ten times or more. This chain connects TRBV28 to TRBJ2-2, with 8 bases aligning to TRBD1. The CDR3 length is 16 residues. V lost 4 bases and J lost 4; bases outside the gene matches: 8. Germline V gene data show CDR1 as MDHEN and CDR2 as SYDVKM. DNA of the CDR3: TGTGCCAGCAGTTCCTATCGGACAGGGATCACCGGGGAGCTGTTTTTT. It is translated as CASSSYRTGITGELFF.